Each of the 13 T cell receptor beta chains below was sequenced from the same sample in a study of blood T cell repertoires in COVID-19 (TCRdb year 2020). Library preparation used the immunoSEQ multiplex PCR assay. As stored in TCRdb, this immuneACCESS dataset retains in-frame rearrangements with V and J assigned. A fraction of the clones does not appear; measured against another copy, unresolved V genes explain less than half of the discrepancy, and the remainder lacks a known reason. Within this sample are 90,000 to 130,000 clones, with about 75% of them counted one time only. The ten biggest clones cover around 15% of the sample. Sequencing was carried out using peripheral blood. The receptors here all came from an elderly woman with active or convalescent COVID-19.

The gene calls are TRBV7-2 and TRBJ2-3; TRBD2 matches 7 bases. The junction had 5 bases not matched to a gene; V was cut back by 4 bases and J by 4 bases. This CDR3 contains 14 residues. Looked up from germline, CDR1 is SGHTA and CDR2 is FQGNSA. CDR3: CASSSLTSADTQYF. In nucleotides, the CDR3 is TGTGCCAGCAGCTCCCTTACTAGCGCAGATACGCAGTATTTT.

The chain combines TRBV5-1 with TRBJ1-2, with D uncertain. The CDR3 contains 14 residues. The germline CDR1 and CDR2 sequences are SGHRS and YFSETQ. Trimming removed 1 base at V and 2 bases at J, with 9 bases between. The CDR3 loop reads CASSLLAVNYGYTF. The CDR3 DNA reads TGCGCCAGCAGCTTGCTGGCGGTGAACTATGGCTACACCTTC.

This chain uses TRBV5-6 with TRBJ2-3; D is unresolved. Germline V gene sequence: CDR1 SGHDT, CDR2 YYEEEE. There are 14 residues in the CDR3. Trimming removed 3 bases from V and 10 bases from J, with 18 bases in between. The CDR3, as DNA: TGTGCCAGCAGCTACTCGACCAGACTGGTCGCGCAGTATTTT. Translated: CASSYSTRLVAQYF. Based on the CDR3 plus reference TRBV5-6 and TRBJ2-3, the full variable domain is DAGVTQSPTHLIKTRGQQVTLRCSPKSGHDTVSWYQQALGQGPQFIFQYYEEEERQRGNFPDRFSGHQFPNYSSELNVNALLLGDSALYLCASSYSTRLVAQYFGPGTRLTVL.

In DNA form, the CDR3 reads TGTGCCAGCAGCGCGGGACTAGTGGAGACCCAGTACTTC. It is translated as CASSAGLVETQYF. The rearrangement uses TRBV3-1 (or the pseudogene TRBV3-2) and TRBJ2-5; 8 bases fit TRBD2. The V gene's germline CDR1 is LGHDT and CDR2 YNNKEL (reference sequence). Trimming removed 5 bases from V and 5 bases from J; junction bases left unmatched: 4. The CDR3 length is 13 residues.

The CDR3, as DNA: TGTGCCAGCAGCCAGGCTCTGACAGATACGCAGTATTTT. Amino acids: CASSQALTDTQYF. The rearrangement joins TRBV3-1 (or the pseudogene TRBV3-2) to TRBJ2-3, with D uncertain. The CDR3 covers 13 residues. The germline CDR1 and CDR2 sequences are LGHDT and YNNKEL (reference sequence). The V end was cut by 3 bases, the J end by 3 bases, with 7 bases between.

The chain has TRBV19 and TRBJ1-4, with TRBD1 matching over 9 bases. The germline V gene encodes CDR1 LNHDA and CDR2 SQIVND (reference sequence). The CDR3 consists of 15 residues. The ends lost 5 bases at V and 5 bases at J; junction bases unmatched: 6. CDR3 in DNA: TGTGCCAGTAGTGCCCTCGGGACAGGGAATGAAAAACTGTTTTTT. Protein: CASSALGTGNEKLFF.

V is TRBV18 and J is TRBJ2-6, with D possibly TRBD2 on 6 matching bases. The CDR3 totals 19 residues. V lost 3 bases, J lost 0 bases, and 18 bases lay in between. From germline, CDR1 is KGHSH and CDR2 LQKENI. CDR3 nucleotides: TGTGCCAGCTCACCCAACGGGGGAGCCGGGGCCTCTGGGGCCAACGTCCTGACTTTC. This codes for CASSPNGGAGASGANVLTF.

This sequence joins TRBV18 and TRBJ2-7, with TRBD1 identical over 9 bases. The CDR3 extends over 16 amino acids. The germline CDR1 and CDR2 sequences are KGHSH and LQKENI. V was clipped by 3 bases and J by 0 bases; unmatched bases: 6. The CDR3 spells CASSPPGTGRSYEQYF. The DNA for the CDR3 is TGTGCCAGCTCACCCCCCGGGACAGGGCGCTCCTACGAGCAGTACTTC.

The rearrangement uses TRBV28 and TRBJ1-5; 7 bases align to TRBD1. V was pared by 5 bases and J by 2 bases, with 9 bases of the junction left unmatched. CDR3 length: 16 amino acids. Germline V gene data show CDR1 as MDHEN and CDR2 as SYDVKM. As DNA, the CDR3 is TGTGCCAGCAGTCCGGAGCGACAGGGAGGCAATCAGCCCCAGCATTTT. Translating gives CASSPERQGGNQPQHF.

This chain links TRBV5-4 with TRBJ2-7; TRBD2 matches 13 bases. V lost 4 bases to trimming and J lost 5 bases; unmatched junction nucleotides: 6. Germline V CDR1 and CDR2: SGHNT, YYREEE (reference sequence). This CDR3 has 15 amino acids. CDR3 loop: CASSRTSGREHEQYF. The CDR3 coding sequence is TGTGCCAGCAGCAGGACTAGCGGGAGAGAGCACGAGCAGTACTTC. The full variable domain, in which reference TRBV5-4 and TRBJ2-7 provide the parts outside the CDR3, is ETGVTQSPTHLIKTRGQQVTLRCSSQSGHNTVSWYQQALGQGPQFIFQYYREEENGRGNFPPRFSGLQFPNYSSELNVNALELDDSALYLCASSRTSGREHEQYFGPGTRLTVT.

The CDR3 DNA reads TGTGCCAGCAGCCCCCGTCCCGGGACAGGGATGAACACTGAAGCTTTCTTT. This sequence encodes CASSPRPGTGMNTEAFF. This chain connects TRBV7-3 to TRBJ1-1; 9 bases line up with TRBD1. Unmatched junction bases numbered 10, after V lost 5 bases and J lost 0 bases. CDR1 and CDR2 (germline): SGHTA, FQGTGA. This CDR3 contains 17 residues.

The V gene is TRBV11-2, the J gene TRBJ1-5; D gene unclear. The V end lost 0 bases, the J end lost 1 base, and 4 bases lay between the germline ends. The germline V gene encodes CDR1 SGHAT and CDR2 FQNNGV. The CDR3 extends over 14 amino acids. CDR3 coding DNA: TGTGCCAGCAGCTTAGAAGCGAGCAATCAGCCCCAGCATTTT. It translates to CASSLEASNQPQHF.

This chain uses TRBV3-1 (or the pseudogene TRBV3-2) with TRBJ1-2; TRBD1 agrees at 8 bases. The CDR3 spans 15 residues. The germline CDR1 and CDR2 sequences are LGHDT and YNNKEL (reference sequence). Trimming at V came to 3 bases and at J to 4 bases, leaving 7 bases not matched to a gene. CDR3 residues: CASSHFRDRPYGYTF. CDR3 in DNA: TGTGCCAGCAGCCATTTTCGGGACAGGCCCTATGGCTACACCTTC.